Included here is one TCR beta chain sequence, with context. The antigen remains unidentified. This record belongs to a study of human T cells and chemical hapten exposure. Turning to the study itself: Upper-back patch tests with 0.01% DPC were read at 6 days. Women made up most patients, who had alopecia areata, totalis or universalis. The study's findings and limits: Healthy individuals' immune responses may differ from those of donors, who had alopecia.

Time point: patch test 2, 6 weeks after DPC sensitization. This sample's treatment: therapeutic diphenylcyclopropenone sensitization with weekly scalp DPC. Alopecia patients, 18 to 70 years old and DPC-suitable, served as donors. Trimming took off 1 base at V and 8 bases at J, with 1 base between the two ends. The germline V gene encodes CDR1 SGHAT and CDR2 FQNNGV. CDR3 size: 10 residues. TCRdb re-derived calls from the RACE reads in MiXCR, one entry per CDR3 protein. The data show about 70,000 distinct CDR3 sequences, 8.5% seen once. The TCR comes from a woman aged 45-59 years with alopecia areata. Some clones in this sample may be carry-over from other donors' samples. The material sequenced was whole blood, taken in connection with sensitization to the hapten diphenylcyclopropenone (DPC). The V gene is TRBV11-2, the J gene TRBJ2-3; D not resolved. CDR3 residues: CASSLVTQYF. The CDR3 DNA is TGTGCCAGCAGCTTAGTTACGCAGTATTTT.